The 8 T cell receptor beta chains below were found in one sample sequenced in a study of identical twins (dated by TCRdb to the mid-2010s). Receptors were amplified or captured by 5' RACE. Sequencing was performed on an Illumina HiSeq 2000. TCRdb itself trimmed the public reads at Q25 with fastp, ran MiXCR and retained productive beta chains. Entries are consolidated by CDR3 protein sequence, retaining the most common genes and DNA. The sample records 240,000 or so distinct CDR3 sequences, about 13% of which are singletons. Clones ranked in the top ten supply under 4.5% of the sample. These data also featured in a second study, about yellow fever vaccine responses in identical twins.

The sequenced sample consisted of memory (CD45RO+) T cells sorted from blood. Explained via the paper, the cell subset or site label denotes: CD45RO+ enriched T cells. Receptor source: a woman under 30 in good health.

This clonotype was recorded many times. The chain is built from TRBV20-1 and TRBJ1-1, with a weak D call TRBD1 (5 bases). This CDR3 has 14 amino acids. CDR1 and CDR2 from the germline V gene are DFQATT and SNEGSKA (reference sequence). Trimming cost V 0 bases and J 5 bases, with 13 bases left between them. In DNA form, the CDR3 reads TGCAGTGCTAGAGATCAGGGTGGTTTAACTGAAGCTTTCTTT. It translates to CSARDQGGLTEAFF.

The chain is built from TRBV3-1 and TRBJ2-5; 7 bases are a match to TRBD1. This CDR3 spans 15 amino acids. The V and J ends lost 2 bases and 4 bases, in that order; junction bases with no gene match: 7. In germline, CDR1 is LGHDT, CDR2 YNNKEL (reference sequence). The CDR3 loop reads CASSQNRGKGETQYF. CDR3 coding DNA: TGTGCCAGCAGCCAAAACAGGGGCAAGGGAGAGACCCAGTACTTC.

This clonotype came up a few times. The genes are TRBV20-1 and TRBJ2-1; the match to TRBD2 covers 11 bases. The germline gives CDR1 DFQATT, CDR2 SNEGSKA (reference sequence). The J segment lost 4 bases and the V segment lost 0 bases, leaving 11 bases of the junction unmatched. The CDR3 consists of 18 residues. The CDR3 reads CSARELAGVSQSYNEQFF. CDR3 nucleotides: TGCAGTGCTAGAGAACTAGCGGGAGTCTCTCAGTCATACAATGAGCAGTTCTTC.

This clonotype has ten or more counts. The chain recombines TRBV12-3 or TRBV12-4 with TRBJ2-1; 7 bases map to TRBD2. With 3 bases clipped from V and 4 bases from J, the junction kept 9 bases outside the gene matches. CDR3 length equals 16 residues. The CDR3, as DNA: TGTGCCAGCAGTTTTGGCGAAGCGGGAAAGTACAATGAGCAGTTCTTC. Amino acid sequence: CASSFGEAGKYNEQFF.

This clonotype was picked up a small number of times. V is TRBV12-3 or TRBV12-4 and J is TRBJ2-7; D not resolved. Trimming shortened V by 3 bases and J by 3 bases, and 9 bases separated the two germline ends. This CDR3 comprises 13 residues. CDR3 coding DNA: TGTGCCAGCAGTTTGTCTGTAGACTACGAGCAGTACTTC. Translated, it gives CASSLSVDYEQYF.

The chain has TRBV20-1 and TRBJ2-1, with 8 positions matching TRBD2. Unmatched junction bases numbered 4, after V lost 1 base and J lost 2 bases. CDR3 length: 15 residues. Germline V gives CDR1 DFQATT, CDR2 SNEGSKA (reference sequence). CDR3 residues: CSARVGTRTYNEQFF. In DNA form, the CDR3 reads TGCAGTGCTAGAGTTGGGACTAGAACCTACAATGAGCAGTTCTTC.

CDR3 sequence reads: CASSSSIGNQPQHF. CDR3 nucleotide sequence: TGTGCCAGCAGCTCATCAATAGGGAATCAGCCCCAGCATTTT. V gene TRBV7-9 combines with J gene TRBJ1-5; unclear D gene. Trimming removed 4 bases from V and 4 bases from J, with 11 bases in between. The CDR3 consists of 14 residues. CDR1 and CDR2 (germline): SEHNR, FQNEAQ (reference sequence).

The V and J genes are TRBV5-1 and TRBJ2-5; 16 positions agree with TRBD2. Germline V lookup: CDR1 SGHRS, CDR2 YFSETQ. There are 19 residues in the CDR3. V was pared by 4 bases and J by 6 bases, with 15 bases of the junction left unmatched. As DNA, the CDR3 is TGCGCCAGCAGCCCGGGACTAGCGGGGGGGCAGACCTTTCTCAAGACCCAGTACTTC. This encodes CASSPGLAGGQTFLKTQYF.